This T cell receptor (beta chain) was obtained from a study of CD8+ T cells in alopecia areata. Germline values: CDR1 GKSSPN, CDR2 SITVG. CDR3 length: 13 amino acids. The table lists this clone with a few counts. Gene names are mouse gene names. The sequence runs out 4 residues before the end of the CDR3; the remainder is reconstructed from the germline J gene. Following RNA extraction, reverse transcription yielded cDNA that acted as the sequencing template. Using immunoSEQ multiplex PCR, the repertoire was profiled, and TCRdb retains in-frame clones only, with some absent. The profile covers approximately 280,000 clones, none occurring a single time. Cells pooled from cutaneous lymph nodes were sorted on CD4, CD8alpha, NKG2D, NKG2ACE and other markers.

The source material was CD4+ T cells sorted from a lymph node. The sequence was collected from a C3H/HeJ mouse with alopecia areata. Strain haplotype (MHC): H2-k. The J gene is TRBJ2-5, the V gene TRBV31, with D possibly matching TRBD1 (6 bases). CDR3 loop: CAWSVDRRDTQYF. The covered CDR3 bases are TGTGCCTGGAGTGTGGACAGACGAGAC.